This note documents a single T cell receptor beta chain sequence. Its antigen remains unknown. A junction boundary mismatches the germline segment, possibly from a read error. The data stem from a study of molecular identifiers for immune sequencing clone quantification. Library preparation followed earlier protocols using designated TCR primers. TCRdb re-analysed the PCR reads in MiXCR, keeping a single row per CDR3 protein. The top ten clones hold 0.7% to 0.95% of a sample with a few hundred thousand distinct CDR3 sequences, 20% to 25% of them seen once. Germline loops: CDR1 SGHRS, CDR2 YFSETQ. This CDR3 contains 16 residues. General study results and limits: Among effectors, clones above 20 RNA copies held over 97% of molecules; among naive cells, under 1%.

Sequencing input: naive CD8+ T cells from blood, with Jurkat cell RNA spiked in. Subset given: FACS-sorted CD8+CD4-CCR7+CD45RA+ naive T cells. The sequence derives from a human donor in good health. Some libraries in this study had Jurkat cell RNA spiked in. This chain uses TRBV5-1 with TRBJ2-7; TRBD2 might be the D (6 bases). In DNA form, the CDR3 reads TGCGCCAGCAGCCGGGGGTCTGCAAAGAGCTCCTATGAGCAGTACTTC. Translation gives CASSRGSAKSSYEQYF.